Listed here is a single T cell receptor beta chain. The time point was: persistent/refractory GD, antithyroid drugs over 5 years with positive TRAb. RNA isolated from PBMCs was used to make the TCR library. The sample belongs to a study of regulatory T cells in long-lasting Graves disease. CDR1 is MNHEY and CDR2 is SMNVEV in the germline V gene (reference sequence). Trimming cost V 5 bases and J 2 bases, with 10 bases left between them. The CDR3 is 14 residues long. HTBI primers from iRepertoire and Arm-PCR of CDR3 regions yielded the TCR beta libraries. MiXCR, run by TCRdb on the multiplex PCR reads, gives a single entry per CDR3 protein. This repertoire shows a few hundred thousand distinct CDR3 sequences, 20% to 25% found once; its top ten account for around a quarter.

V usage is TRBV27 and J usage is TRBJ1-5, with D possibly TRBD1 on 5 matching bases. The sample consisted of peripheral blood mononuclear cells (PBMCs), taken when the disease was refractory, from a patient treated with antithyroid drugs. The TCR was taken from a woman between 35 and 50 years old with Graves disease. The DNA of the CDR3 is TGTGCCAGCAGTCTCAGGGAAGGCAATCAGCCCCAGCATTTT. Protein: CASSLREGNQPQHF.